This T cell receptor beta chain comes out of a study of regulatory T cells in long-lasting Graves disease. Overall study results and limits: Persistent disease exhibited a predilection for TRBV28, TRBJ1-2 and TRBJ2-5.

Between the trimmed V and J ends, which lost 3 bases and 6 bases, there was a span of 8 bases. CDR3 length: 12 amino acids. In germline, CDR1 is SGHVS, CDR2 FNYEAQ. This clonotype has a handful of counts. The antigen remains unidentified. Construction of TCR beta libraries relied on iRepertoire HTBI primers and on Arm-PCR targeting CDR3 regions. In TCRdb, the multiplex PCR reads were re-called with MiXCR into one record per CDR3 protein. The sample has some 330,000 distinct CDR3 sequences, more than 20% seen once; the top ten hold 25% to 30%. Time point defined: persistent/refractory GD, antithyroid drugs over 5 years with positive TRAb. From RNA extracted from PBMCs, the TCR library was made.

V and J are TRBV7-6 and TRBJ1-1; D not certain. The sequence was collected from a woman aged 40 to 50 with Graves disease. This material consisted of peripheral blood mononuclear cells (PBMCs), taken when the disease was refractory, from a patient treated with antithyroid drugs. This CDR3 is CASSFYRAEAFF. DNA of the CDR3: TGTGCCAGCAGCTTCTACAGAGCTGAAGCTTTCTTT.